The source of this T cell receptor (beta chain) is a study of control samples from healthy donors and cancer patients (dated by TCRdb to between 2020 and 2021). Libraries were built with the immunoSEQ multiplex PCR assay. TCRdb took over this immuneACCESS table, retaining in-frame rearrangements with V and J assigned. Such tables are incomplete; in checked studies, under half of the missing clones stem from an unresolved V gene, and the remainder is unexplained. For this sample the table gives 90,000 or so clones, of which about 88% were detected only once. The ten largest clones capture roughly 7.2% of the sample. A word on this clone: Its antigen remains unidentified. There are no base qualities to consult, and no much larger clone falls within one base.

Trimmed from V: 5 bases; trimmed from J: 0 bases; junction bases lacking a gene match: 7. CDR1 and CDR2 (MNHEY, SMNVEV) derive from the germline V gene (reference sequence). The CDR3 holds 15 amino acids from the cysteine to the phenylalanine. Of all the DNA, just the CDR3 is kept, 45 bases in frame from base 1. The sample comprised blood. The chain employs TRBV27 and TRBJ2-7; 7 nucleotides in the junction match TRBD1. This sequence was found in a woman aged 55 to 70 in good health. The nucleotide sequence reads TGTGCCAGCAGTCCCTTGGGACAGAGCTCCTACGAGCAGTACTTC. It encodes CASSPLGQSSYEQYF.